Included here is one TCR beta chain sequence, with context. Antigen unknown. The entry originates in a study of PD-1 blockade in classical Hodgkin lymphoma. The patients all showed relapse after autologous stem cell transplantation, while their brentuximab vedotin exposure varied. Produced via immunoSEQ multiplex PCR; TCRdb's table is partial and in-frame only. The table shows some 60,000 clones, with about 88% occurring only once. Study-level findings and limits: Healthy donors reportedly exceeded newly diagnosed patients in baseline TCR diversity.

Trimming removed 0 bases from V and 8 bases from J; junction bases left unmatched: 10. Germline lookup yields CDR1 LGHNA and CDR2 YNFKEQ. This CDR3 has 16 residues. The source is a human donor with classical Hodgkin lymphoma. This sequence joins TRBV4-2 and TRBJ2-4; TRBD1 matches 7 bases. The sample consisted of peripheral blood mononuclear cells (PBMCs), taken at baseline. The CDR3 DNA is TGTGCCAGCAGCCAAGATGTGACAGGGTGGTTTGACATTCAGTACTTC. This encodes CASSQDVTGWFDIQYF.